The rows below give T cell receptor beta chains drawn from one sample of a study of Ad26.COV2.S vaccination and SARS-CoV-2 variants. The method was immunoSEQ multiplex PCR; TCRdb's version includes in-frame clones alone and lacks a portion of them. The data show more than 300,000 clones, around 84% seen once. The sample here was peripheral blood, taken in a trial of Ad26.COV2.S vaccine versus placebo. All receptors derive from a person between 18 and 65 years old who received the Ad26.COV2.S COVID-19 vaccine or a placebo. CDR3s include the opening cysteine and the closing phenylalanine or tryptophan. Each record gives: J gene, V gene, clone size, D gene, CDR3 DNA, CDR3 protein. D genes are given only for firm matches. Only part of the rows carry a size: once, few, many, or a class if the clone is expanded.

TRBJ1-2	TRBV7-9	few	-	TGTGCCAGCAGCTTAGCGGGGAATAACTATGGCTACACCTTC	CASSLAGNNYGYTF
TRBJ1-1	TRBV18	-	-	TGTGCCAGCTCACCCTCTGACACCGATCGCACTGAAGCTTTCTTT	CASSPSDTDRTEAFF
TRBJ1-4	TRBV7-9	once	TRBD1	TGTGCCAGCAGCCCACGCAAGGGAACAGGGGTTGTACGTGAAAAACTGTTTTTT	CASSPRKGTGVVREKLFF
TRBJ1-2	TRBV2	-	TRBD1	TGTGCCAGCAAGCAGGGGGTTCCGTATGGCTACACCTTC	CASKQGVPYGYTF
TRBJ1-1	TRBV20-1	-	-	TGCAGTGCTAGGCCCGGGACTGAAGCTTTCTTT	CSARPGTEAFF
TRBJ2-7	TRBV5-1	-	TRBD2	TGCGCCAGCAGCTTGCTGCCCCCAGCGGGGGGCTCCTACGAGCAGTACTTC	CASSLLPPAGGSYEQYF
TRBJ2-7	TRBV7-9	-	TRBD2	TGTGCCAGCAGCTTAATTAGCGGGGGCCCTACCTACGAGCAGTACTTC	CASSLISGGPTYEQYF
TRBJ2-3	TRBV2	once	-	TGTGCCAGCAAGGCGGGGCATAGCACAGATACGCAGTATTTT	CASKAGHSTDTQYF
TRBJ1-4	TRBV30	-	TRBD1	TGTGCCTGGACCCCCGGGACAGGGGACCAAACAACTAATGAAAAACTGTTTTTT	CAWTPGTGDQTTNEKLFF
TRBJ2-5	TRBV11-2	few	-	TGTGCCAGCAGCTTACACAGGGAAGAGACCCAGTACTTC	CASSLHREETQYF
TRBJ2-3	TRBV20-1	-	TRBD2	TGCAGTGCTATTGATCGGCGGGGGGGCGTGATAGATACGCAGTATTTT	CSAIDRRGGVIDTQYF
TRBJ1-1	TRBV5-6	once	-	TGTGCCAGCAGCTTCCTTCCAAGGATCATGAACACTGAAGCTTTCTTT	CASSFLPRIMNTEAFF
TRBJ1-1	TRBV19	-	-	TGTGCCTGCACGGATTCCGGGACTGAAGCTTTCTTT	CACTDSGTEAFF
TRBJ2-7	TRBV4-3	-	-	TGCGCCAGCAGCCGGTTCCGGGACACGGCCTACGAGCAGTACTTC	CASSRFRDTAYEQYF
TRBJ2-3	TRBV3-1/TRBV3-2	once	-	TGTGCCAGCAGCCCGGAACGGGGTGGCCCCACAGATACGCAGTATTTT	CASSPERGGPTDTQYF
TRBJ2-3	TRBV5-1	-	-	TGCGCCAGCAGCTTGGGATCCCAACCCACAGATACGCAGTATTTT	CASSLGSQPTDTQYF
TRBJ1-5	TRBV7-9	-	-	TGTGCCAGCAGCCAAGTGGGGGATCAGCCCCAGCATTTT	CASSQVGDQPQHF
TRBJ1-1	TRBV5-6	once	-	TGTGCCAGCAGGTTATTGGGGGGAAAAGCTTTCTTT	CASRLLGGKAFF
TRBJ2-2	TRBV6-6	-	TRBD2	TGTGCCAGCAGAAGCGGGGGACACGGGGAGCTGTTTTTT	CASRSGGHGELFF
TRBJ1-2	TRBV5-1	-	-	TGCGCCAGCAGCCCTGACCAGCCCGAGGGCTACACCTTC	CASSPDQPEGYTF
TRBJ2-1	TRBV5-1	-	-	TGCGCCAGCAGCTACGGGGGGCGGAACAATGAGCAGTTCTTC	CASSYGGRNNEQFF
TRBJ1-4	TRBV18	once	-	TGTGCCAGCTCACCATTCCGGGACATTAATGAAAAACTGTTTTTT	CASSPFRDINEKLFF
TRBJ1-1	TRBV2	-	TRBD1	TGTGCCAGCAGCCTCCGGGGACAGGGAACTGAAGCTTTCTTT	CASSLRGQGTEAFF